This T cell receptor (beta chain) appears in the sequencing data of a study of naive and memory T cell subsets. General observations from the study: From naive to CM, EM and EMRA, diversity decreased and Gini increased. Over 90% of naive TCR sequences appeared only once after error correction, unlike memory subsets.

The trim removed 6 bases at V and 0 bases at J, leaving 8 bases unmatched. Per the germline V gene, CDR1 is SNHLY and CDR2 is FYNNEI. The CDR3 is made up of 16 amino acids. Two oligonucleotides, mixed equimolar, formed the beta constant-region primer covering TRBC1 and TRBC2. The ligated cDNA underwent four PCR rounds using SP2 and nested alpha and beta constant-region primers. Ligation attached a single-stranded oligonucleotide with a 12-nucleotide UMI and the SP2 primer to the cDNA 3' end. TCRdb reprocessed the UMI-ligation and nested PCR reads with MiXCR, giving one entry per CDR3 protein. The table lists over 65,000 distinct CDR3 sequences, roughly 9.3% of them singletons. This clonotype was recorded a few times. Its specificity is unknown.

Sequenced: naive CD8+ T cells from blood. This chain links TRBV2 with TRBJ1-5, with 7 bases that match TRBD1. The TCR was taken from a human donor in good health. The CDR3 protein is CASRRDSSYSNQPQHF. CDR3 sequence (DNA): TGTGCCAGCAGGCGGGACAGCAGCTATAGCAATCAGCCCCAGCATTTT.